The 3 T cell receptor beta chains reported below all come from one sample, sequenced in a study of shared clonotypes between healthy human individuals. Libraries were prepared by immunoSEQ multiplex PCR; TCRdb keeps only in-frame clonotypes and omits some of them. This table holds some 2,100,000 clones, around 95% found once. Sequences were obtained from naive CD4+ T cells sorted from blood. Sample subset: CD45RA+ positively selected. The receptors shown here come from a man aged 18 to 29 in good health.

Worth noting for this clone: This same CDR3 is encoded by further DNA sequences in the sample. The chain employs TRBV20-1 and TRBJ1-1, with unresolved D. This CDR3 is built from 11 residues. Germline loops: CDR1 DFQATT, CDR2 SNEGSKA (reference sequence). Trimming cost V 3 bases and J 3 bases, with 5 bases left between them. The CDR3 coding sequence is TGCAGTGCTAGTCGGGACACTGAAGCTTTCTTT. Residues: CSASRDTEAFF.

This chain's CDR3 is CASQRQTSGVDTQYF. Written as DNA, the CDR3 is TGTGCCAGCCAGCGACAGACTAGCGGGGTAGATACGCAGTATTTT. The chain links TRBV5-6 to TRBJ2-3; TRBD2 matches 11 bases. This CDR3 comprises 15 residues. Looked up from germline, CDR1 is SGHDT and CDR2 is YYEEEE. V shed 7 bases and J 5 bases; nucleotides not matched to a gene: 9.

V gene TRBV7-2 combines with J gene TRBJ1-2; possibly TRBD1 for D (5 bases). Germline CDR1 is SGHTA and CDR2 is FQGNSA. V was pared by 0 bases and J by 2 bases, with 10 bases between. This CDR3 contains 15 residues. As DNA, the CDR3 is TGTGCCAGCAGCTTAGCGCACGGGGGGAACTATGGCTACACCTTC. Protein product: CASSLAHGGNYGYTF.